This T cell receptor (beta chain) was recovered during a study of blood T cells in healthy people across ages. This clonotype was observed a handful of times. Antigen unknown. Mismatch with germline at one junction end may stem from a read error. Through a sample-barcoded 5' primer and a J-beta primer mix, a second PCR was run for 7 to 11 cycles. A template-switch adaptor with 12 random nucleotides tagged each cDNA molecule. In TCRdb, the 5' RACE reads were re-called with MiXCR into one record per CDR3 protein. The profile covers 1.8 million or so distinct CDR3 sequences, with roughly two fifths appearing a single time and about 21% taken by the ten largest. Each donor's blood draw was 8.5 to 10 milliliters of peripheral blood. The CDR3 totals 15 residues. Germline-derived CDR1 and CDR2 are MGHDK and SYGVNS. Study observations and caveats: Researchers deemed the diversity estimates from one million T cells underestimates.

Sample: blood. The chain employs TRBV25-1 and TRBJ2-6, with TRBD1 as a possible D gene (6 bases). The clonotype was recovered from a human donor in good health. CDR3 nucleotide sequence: TGTGCCAGCAGTGAAGCAGGGGCTGGGGCCAACGTCCCGACTTTC. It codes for CASSEAGAGANVPTF.